A single sample gave rise to the 29 T cell receptor beta chains below, sequenced in a study of cytomegalovirus exposure and HLA in healthy donors. Primers included in the PCR were 60 Vbeta and 13 Jbeta primers. Profiling relied on immunoSEQ multiplex PCR, and the TCRdb table lists in-frame clones only, not all of them. In total, the table holds approximately 120,000 clones. Sample: PBMCs. These receptors all come from a man younger than 40 in good health and CMV-seronegative.

The V call is TRBV13, the J call TRBJ1-4; D may be TRBD1 (5 bases). Germline CDR1 is PRHDT and CDR2 is FYEKMQ (reference sequence). Trimming left V 4 bases short and J 7 bases short, with 10 bases between. The CDR3 contains 13 residues. The DNA of the CDR3 is TGTGCCAGCAGCTCGACAGAAGGTGAAAAACTGTTTTTT. Translating gives CASSSTEGEKLFF. The variable domain in full, completed from reference TRBV13 and TRBJ1-4, reads AAGVIQSPRHLIKEKRETATLKCYPIPRHDTVYWYQQGPGQDPQFLISFYEKMQSDKGSIPDRFSAQQFSDYHSELNMSSLELGDSALYFCASSSTEGEKLFFGSGTQLSVL.

The chain links TRBV5-1 to TRBJ2-7, with 12 bases aligning to TRBD1. CDR1 and CDR2 (germline): SGHRS, YFSETQ. V lost 0 bases and J lost 6; bases outside the gene matches: 10. This CDR3 is 17 amino acids long. CDR3 amino acids: CASSLGDRGRLPLEQYF. Here the CDR3 DNA reads TGCGCCAGCAGCTTGGGGGACAGGGGGCGACTACCCCTCGAGCAGTACTTC.

V is TRBV10-3 and J is TRBJ2-5, with D perhaps matching TRBD1 (6 bases). The CDR3 is 11 residues long. The germline V gene encodes CDR1 ENHRY and CDR2 SYGVKD. Trimming took 6 bases from V and 11 from J, leaving 13 bases between them. In DNA, the CDR3 is TGTGCCATCAGCGCCGACAGGCTGCAGTACTTC. Encoded protein: CAISADRLQYF.

The chain is built from TRBV2 and TRBJ1-1; D unclear. With 7 bases removed from V and 0 bases from J, the gap between germline ends came to 15 bases. CDR1 is SNHLY, CDR2 FYNNEI, per germline. The CDR3 is 15 residues long. CDR3 amino acids: CASNPGELMNTEAFF. The DNA for the CDR3 is TGTGCCAGCAACCCCGGTGAGCTGATGAACACTGAAGCTTTCTTT. Full variable domain (missing parts from reference TRBV2 and TRBJ1-1): EPEVTQTPSHQVTQMGQEVILRCVPISNHLYFYWYRQILGQKVEFLVSFYNNEISEKSEIFDDQFSVERPDGSNFTLKIRSTKLEDSAMYFCASNPGELMNTEAFFGQGTRLTVV.

The genes are TRBV5-8 and TRBJ2-6; D gene ambiguous. CDR1 and CDR2 (germline): SGHTS, YDEGEE. The CDR3 length is 13 residues. Trimming stripped 4 bases from V and 4 bases from J, with 6 bases between. CDR3 DNA: TGTGCCAGCAGCATCACAGGGGCCAACGTCCTGACTTTC. Its protein is CASSITGANVLTF.

The rearrangement uses TRBV7-2 and TRBJ1-4; D is ambiguous. Deletions cut 1 base from V and 7 bases from J, with 7 bases between. CDR3 length: 13 amino acids. Per the germline V gene, CDR1 is SGHTA and CDR2 is FQGNSA. CDR3 residues: CASSLGSVEKLFF. The CDR3, as DNA: TGTGCCAGCAGCTTAGGAAGCGTTGAAAAACTGTTTTTT.

The V call is TRBV19, the J call TRBJ2-7; D is unclear. V shed 0 bases and J shed 2 bases, with 14 bases lying between them. The CDR3 contains 16 residues. Germline CDR1 LNHDA, CDR2 SQIVND (reference sequence). In nucleotides, the CDR3 is TGTGCCAGTAGTATAGATCGCGAGACACCAACCTACGAGCAGTACTTC. It translates to CASSIDRETPTYEQYF.

The genes are TRBV27 and TRBJ2-3; D perhaps matches TRBD2 (6 bases). CDR3 length equals 12 residues. Looked up from germline, CDR1 is MNHEY and CDR2 is SMNVEV (reference sequence). The V gene lost 7 bases and the J gene lost 6 bases, with 11 bases spanning the gap. The CDR3 nucleotides are TGTGCCAGCATAGGAGGGCCGGATACGCAGTATTTT. Translating it yields CASIGGPDTQYF.

The chain employs TRBV30 and TRBJ1-6, with TRBD1 identical over 8 bases. In germline, CDR1 is GTSNPN, CDR2 SVGIG (reference sequence). The CDR3 is 17 residues long. V dropped 2 bases and J dropped 7; count of bases not matched to a gene: 13. Written as DNA, the CDR3 is TGTGCCTGGAGTTCCGGGACAGGTGGCCAAGGAAATTCACCCCTCCACTTT. This translates into CAWSSGTGGQGNSPLHF.

The chain combines TRBV5-5 with TRBJ1-4; perhaps TRBD1 as D (6 bases). Between the trimmed V and J ends, which lost 6 bases and 4 bases, there was a span of 19 bases. Germline assignment: CDR1 SGHKS and CDR2 YYEKEE (reference sequence). CDR3 length: 16 amino acids. DNA of the CDR3: TGTGCCAGCAACACGTGGACAGTTTCAGTTAATGAAAAACTGTTTTTT. Translating it yields CASNTWTVSVNEKLFF.

The chain has TRBV10-3 and TRBJ2-5, with TRBD1 matching over 7 bases. Unmatched junction bases numbered 5, after V lost 3 bases and J lost 1 base. This CDR3 is built from 15 residues. Germline values: CDR1 ENHRY, CDR2 SYGVKD. This chain's CDR3 is CAISELDRAQETQYF. The CDR3 nucleotides read TGTGCCATCAGTGAACTAGACAGGGCCCAAGAGACCCAGTACTTC.

The chain employs TRBV11-3 and TRBJ2-2, with TRBD1 matching over 10 bases. The germline V gene encodes CDR1 SGHNT and CDR2 YENEEA. Germline trimming cut 5 bases from V and 4 bases from J; bases unmatched to any gene: 7. This CDR3 contains 16 residues. CDR3 sequence (DNA): TGTGCCAGCAGCCCGAGGACAGGGGGGGCCACCGGGGAGCTGTTTTTT. This gives the protein CASSPRTGGATGELFF.

The rearrangement links TRBV28 to TRBJ2-7, with D perhaps matching TRBD1 (9 bases). There are 18 residues in the CDR3. V was trimmed by 7 bases and J by 9 bases, leaving 34 bases between them. Germline CDR1 MDHEN, CDR2 SYDVKM. The CDR3 sequence is CASTKGQGVYGGRRRQYF. In DNA form, the CDR3 reads TGTGCCAGCACCAAGGGACAGGGAGTTTACGGCGGGAGGCGGAGGCAGTACTTC.

The chain is built from TRBV28 and TRBJ1-3; TRBD1 agrees at 9 bases. This CDR3 comprises 16 residues. Trimming removed 5 bases from V and 3 bases from J; junction bases left unmatched: 8. Per germline, CDR1 MDHEN and CDR2 SYDVKM. The chain's CDR3 is CASSAGTGRLGNTIYF. CDR3 DNA: TGTGCCAGCAGTGCGGGGACAGGGCGACTTGGAAACACCATATATTTT.

This rearrangement joins TRBV5-1 to TRBJ2-5; 10 nucleotides align to TRBD1. Trimming cost V 3 bases and J 11 bases; bases outside gene matches: 10. There are 14 residues in the CDR3. Germline CDR1 reads SGHRS; CDR2 reads YFSETQ. DNA of the CDR3: TGCGCCAGCAGCTGGACAGGGGGTGTCGATGAGCAGTACTTC. This codes for CASSWTGGVDEQYF.

The rearrangement joins TRBV6-5 to TRBJ1-1, with 7 bases lining up with TRBD1. V was pared by 6 bases and J by 2 bases, with 6 bases of the junction left unmatched. The CDR3 spans 14 residues. Germline CDR1 is MNHEY and CDR2 is SVGAGI. The CDR3 DNA sequence: TGTGCCAGCAGCCCGGGACAGTATAACACTGAAGCTTTCTTT. Amino acids: CASSPGQYNTEAFF.

The gene calls are TRBV28 and TRBJ2-1; 8 bases agree with TRBD2. The CDR3 consists of 14 residues. Germline V lookup: CDR1 MDHEN, CDR2 SYDVKM. Trimming took 7 bases from V and 3 from J; bases not matched to a gene: 5. In DNA, the CDR3 is TGTGCCAGCACAGCGGGAGTTAACTACAATGAGCAGTTCTTC. Amino acids: CASTAGVNYNEQFF.

The rearrangement joins TRBV6-4 to TRBJ2-7; 8 positions match TRBD2. V lost 9 bases to trimming and J lost 2 bases; unmatched junction nucleotides: 15. Germline CDR1 MRHNA, CDR2 SNTAGT. The CDR3 spans 16 residues. In nucleotides, the CDR3 is TGTGCCAGTTCTCCTGCGTGGACTAGCAGTACCTACGAGCAGTACTTC. Translated, it gives CASSPAWTSSTYEQYF.

The rearrangement joins TRBV7-3 to TRBJ2-6; a weak D match, TRBD1 (6 bases). This CDR3 spans 16 amino acids. Trimming shortened V by 5 bases and J by 0 bases, and 11 bases separated the two germline ends. Looked up from germline, CDR1 is SGHTA and CDR2 is FQGTGA. CDR3 region: CASSQGWSSGANVLTF. The CDR3 DNA follows: TGTGCCAGCAGCCAGGGGTGGAGCTCTGGGGCCAACGTCCTGACTTTC.

Its frequency marks this clone as medium-sized (0.01 to 0.1%). The chain employs TRBV7-9 and TRBJ2-5; the D gene is possibly TRBD1 (7 bases). The CDR3 extends over 15 amino acids. The V gene's germline CDR1 is SEHNR and CDR2 FQNEAQ (reference sequence). Trimming cost V 2 bases and J 3 bases, with 13 bases left between them. As DNA, the CDR3 is TGTGCCAGCAGCTTACGGCAGGGGGGAAAAGAGACCCAGTACTTC. Translating it yields CASSLRQGGKETQYF.

V and J are TRBV28 and TRBJ2-3; maybe TRBD2 (5 bases). V lost 5 bases, J lost 0 bases, and 12 bases lay in between. This CDR3 has 15 residues. In germline, CDR1 is MDHEN, CDR2 SYDVKM. The CDR3 DNA reads TGTGCCAGCAGTCAACAGACTACCAGCACAGATACGCAGTATTTT. Its protein is CASSQQTTSTDTQYF.

The J gene is TRBJ2-7, the V gene TRBV19; weak D call: TRBD2 (7 bases). This CDR3 is built from 16 residues. Germline V gene data show CDR1 as LNHDA and CDR2 as SQIVND (reference sequence). V was trimmed by 5 bases and J by 0 bases, leaving 17 bases between them. The CDR3 sequence: CASSPGSGTSSYEQYF. The CDR3, as DNA: TGTGCCAGTAGTCCGGGAAGCGGGACAAGCTCCTACGAGCAGTACTTC.

The gene calls are TRBV10-3 and TRBJ2-3; 9 bases are a match to TRBD1. The CDR3 totals 17 residues. The J segment lost 1 base and the V segment lost 0 bases, leaving 5 bases of the junction unmatched. CDR1 is ENHRY, CDR2 SYGVKD, per germline. The DNA for the CDR3 is TGTGCCATCAGTGAGTCAGTGGACAGGGGCGGCACAGATACGCAGTATTTT. Encoded protein: CAISESVDRGGTDTQYF.

The chain employs TRBV2 and TRBJ2-5; TRBD2 might be the D (5 bases). The J call is uncertain, as TRBJ2-7 better fits the DNA end. The CDR3 has 12 amino acids. Germline values: CDR1 SNHLY, CDR2 FYNNEI. The CDR3 coding sequence is TGTGCCAGCAACGAGGGTAGGCACGAGCAGTACTTC. It encodes CASNEGRHEQYF.

This sequence joins TRBV7-8 and TRBJ2-1; perhaps TRBD1 as D (5 bases). The CDR3 spans 14 residues. Trimming took off 2 bases at V and 4 bases at J, with 9 bases between the two ends. Germline CDR1 reads SGHVS; CDR2 reads FQNEAQ. Here the CDR3 reads CASSLRGQYNEQFF. The CDR3 DNA is TGTGCCAGCAGCTTAAGGGGCCAGTACAATGAGCAGTTCTTC.

The chain uses TRBV30 and TRBJ1-3; D remains unclear. The V gene lost 7 bases and the J gene lost 4 bases, with 8 bases spanning the gap. The CDR3 has 11 residues. CDR1 GTSNPN and CDR2 SVGIG come from the germline V gene (reference sequence). The CDR3 bases are TGTGCCTTCTTTAGAGGAAACACCATATATTTT. Translation gives CAFFRGNTIYF.

In DNA, the CDR3 is TGTGCCAGCGGGGAGCGGGGGATCACAGATACGCAGTATTTT. It codes for CASGERGITDTQYF. This chain joins TRBV25-1 and TRBJ2-3; 8 bases agree with TRBD2. J lost 2 bases, V lost 8 bases, and 6 bases had no gene match. Germline CDR1 is MGHDK and CDR2 is SYGVNS. The CDR3 sequence is 14 residues long.

This chain uses TRBV7-3 with TRBJ1-1; D gene ambiguous. The germline V gene encodes CDR1 SGHTA and CDR2 FQGTGA. CDR3 length: 14 amino acids. Trimming removed 3 bases at V and 2 bases at J, with 10 bases between. In DNA, the CDR3 is TGTGCCAGCAGCTTGTCCACAAGAAACACTGAAGCTTTCTTT. It is translated as CASSLSTRNTEAFF.

The chain combines TRBV15 with TRBJ2-3; TRBD2 matches 11 bases. J was trimmed by 0 bases and V by 6 bases; bases with no gene match: 5. The CDR3 runs 16 residues. CDR1 is LNHNV and CDR2 is YYDKDF in the germline V gene (reference sequence). The CDR3 DNA reads TGTGCCACCAGTCTAGGGACTAGCGGTAGCACAGATACGCAGTATTTT. Protein sequence: CATSLGTSGSTDTQYF.